These 10 T cell receptor beta chains share one sample of origin, sequenced in a study of shared clonotypes between healthy human individuals. Measured with immunoSEQ multiplex PCR; TCRdb has only the in-frame clones, and not every one. The sample has a few million clones; over 85% are singletons. The sample comprised naive CD4+ T cells sorted from blood. Subset indicated: CD45RA+ positively selected. The source is a man between 18 and 35 years old in good health.

The V gene is TRBV10-3, the J gene TRBJ2-2, with a tentative D call TRBD1 (6 bases). From germline, CDR1 is ENHRY and CDR2 SYGVKD. V gave up 3 bases and J gave up 7 bases, with 15 bases separating them. The CDR3 totals 15 residues. CDR3 in DNA: TGTGCCATCAGTGATTCGAAGCTCAGGGGCGGGGAGCTGTTTTTT. Translated: CAISDSKLRGGELFF.

A single count supports this clone. This chain links TRBV5-6 with TRBJ2-7, with D uncertain. The V end was cut by 7 bases, the J end by 0 bases, with 17 bases between. Germline lookup yields CDR1 SGHDT and CDR2 YYEEEE. This CDR3 comprises 15 residues. CDR3 in DNA: TGTGCCAGCGGATTAAGAGGCGTTAGCTCCTACGAGCAGTACTTC. Residues: CASGLRGVSSYEQYF.

The chain uses TRBV19 and TRBJ1-5, with 7 bases fitting TRBD1. V lost 4 bases and J lost 2; bases outside the gene matches: 8. The V gene's germline CDR1 is LNHDA and CDR2 SQIVND (reference sequence). The CDR3 is 16 residues long. CDR3 sequence: CASSRTTGSGNQPQHF. The CDR3 DNA is TGTGCCAGTAGTAGGACGACAGGGAGTGGCAATCAGCCCCAGCATTTT.

The chain has TRBV25-1 and TRBJ1-1; no reliable D call. V lost 3 bases, J lost 9 bases, and 11 bases lay in between. Germline V gene data show CDR1 as MGHDK and CDR2 as SYGVNS. The CDR3 extends over 12 amino acids. The CDR3 DNA reads as TGTGCCAGCAGTGAGGTGGGGTCTAAAGCTTTCTTT. Protein: CASSEVGSKAFF.

V and J are TRBV19 and TRBJ2-5; the match to TRBD1 covers 7 bases. The ends lost 6 bases at V and 2 bases at J; junction bases unmatched: 3. The CDR3 runs 13 residues. CDR1 is LNHDA, CDR2 SQIVND, per germline (reference sequence). For the CDR3, the DNA is TGTGCCAGTAGGGGGGACAGACAAGAGACCCAGTACTTC. Its translation: CASRGDRQETQYF. The entire variable domain, with the rest obtained from reference TRBV19 and TRBJ2-5, is as follows: DGGITQSPKYLFRKEGQNVTLSCEQNLNHDAMYWYRQDPGQGLRLIYYSQIVNDFQKGDIAEGYSVSREKKESFPLTVTSAQKNPTAFYLCASRGDRQETQYFGPGTRLLVL.

This clone came up a few times. The V and J genes are TRBV2 and TRBJ2-2; TRBD2 aligns across 7 bases. The CDR3 spans 14 residues. Trimming cost V 6 bases and J 4 bases; bases outside gene matches: 5. CDR1 is SNHLY and CDR2 is FYNNEI in the germline V gene. Here the CDR3 DNA reads TGTGCCAGCAGAAGGGGCGGGGGCACCGGGGAGCTGTTTTTT. Amino acid sequence: CASRRGGGTGELFF. The full variable domain, its missing parts supplied by reference TRBV2 and TRBJ2-2, is EPEVTQTPSHQVTQMGQEVILRCVPISNHLYFYWYRQILGQKVEFLVSFYNNEISEKSEIFDDQFSVERPDGSNFTLKIRSTKLEDSAMYFCASRRGGGTGELFFGEGSRLTVL.

The chain couples TRBV5-5 to TRBJ2-7, with D uncertain. Trimming removed 1 base from V and 4 bases from J, with 6 bases in between. This CDR3 has 12 amino acids. Per the germline V gene, CDR1 is SGHKS and CDR2 is YYEKEE (reference sequence). The CDR3: CASSLNNYEQYF. In nucleotides, the CDR3 is TGTGCCAGCAGCTTGAATAATTACGAGCAGTACTTC.

The rearrangement links TRBV6-5 to TRBJ2-1; perhaps TRBD2 as D (5 bases). Per the germline V gene, CDR1 is MNHEY and CDR2 is SVGAGI. The V and J ends lost 6 bases and 8 bases respectively, with 17 bases between them. The length of the CDR3 is 14 residues. The CDR3 protein is CASRSERFRDEQFF. The CDR3, as DNA: TGTGCCAGCAGATCGGAGCGGTTCCGGGATGAGCAGTTCTTC.

The genes are TRBV19 and TRBJ2-1; 14 bases agree with TRBD2. The CDR3 extends over 15 amino acids. From germline, CDR1 is LNHDA and CDR2 SQIVND (reference sequence). With V trimmed by 4 bases and J by 7 bases, 3 bases remained unmatched. CDR3 protein: CASSKGLAGENEQFF. The CDR3 coding sequence is TGTGCCAGTAGTAAGGGACTAGCGGGAGAGAATGAGCAGTTCTTC. Full variable domain (rest looked up from reference TRBV19 and TRBJ2-1): DGGITQSPKYLFRKEGQNVTLSCEQNLNHDAMYWYRQDPGQGLRLIYYSQIVNDFQKGDIAEGYSVSREKKESFPLTVTSAQKNPTAFYLCASSKGLAGENEQFFGPGTRLTVL.

The chain uses TRBV6-5 and TRBJ2-7, with 7 nucleotides matching TRBD1. With V trimmed by 7 bases and J by 5 bases, 5 bases remained unmatched. The CDR3 length is 12 residues. Germline values: CDR1 MNHEY, CDR2 SVGAGI. The CDR3 is CASTSQGNEQYF. CDR3 nucleotide sequence: TGTGCCAGCACCTCACAGGGGAACGAGCAGTACTTC.